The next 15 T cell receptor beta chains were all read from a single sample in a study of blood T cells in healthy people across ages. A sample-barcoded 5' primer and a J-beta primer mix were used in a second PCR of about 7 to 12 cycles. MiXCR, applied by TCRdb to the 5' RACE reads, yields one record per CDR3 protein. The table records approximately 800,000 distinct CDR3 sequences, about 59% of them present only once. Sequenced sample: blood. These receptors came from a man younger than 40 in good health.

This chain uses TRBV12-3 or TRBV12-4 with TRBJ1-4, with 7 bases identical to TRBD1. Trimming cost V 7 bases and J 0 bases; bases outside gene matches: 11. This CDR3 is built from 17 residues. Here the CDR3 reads CASTADRPFATNEKLFF. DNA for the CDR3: TGTGCCAGCACGGCGGACAGGCCATTTGCAACTAATGAAAAACTGTTTTTT.

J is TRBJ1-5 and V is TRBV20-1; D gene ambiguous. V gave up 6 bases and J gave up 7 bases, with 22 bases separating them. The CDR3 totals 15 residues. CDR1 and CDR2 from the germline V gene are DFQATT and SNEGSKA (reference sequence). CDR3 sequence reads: CSAVEDGAFDQPQHF. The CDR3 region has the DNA TGCAGTGCCGTCGAGGACGGCGCCTTTGACCAGCCCCAGCATTTT.

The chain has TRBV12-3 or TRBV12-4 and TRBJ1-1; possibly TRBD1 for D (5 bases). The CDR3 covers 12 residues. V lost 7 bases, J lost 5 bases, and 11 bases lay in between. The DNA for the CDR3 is TGTGCCAGCAAGGGGCAAGGAACTGAAGCTTTCTTT. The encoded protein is CASKGQGTEAFF.

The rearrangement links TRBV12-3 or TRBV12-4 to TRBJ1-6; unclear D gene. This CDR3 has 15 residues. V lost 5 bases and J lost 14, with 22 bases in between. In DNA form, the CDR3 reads TGTGCCAGCAGTCCGGGAGGTCAGGTCATAAAGGCCCTCCACTTT. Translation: CASSPGGQVIKALHF.

The CDR3 loop reads CASSQNPGASGETQYF. CDR3 DNA sequence: TGTGCCAGCAGCCAAAACCCAGGGGCTTCGGGGGAGACCCAGTACTTC. The gene calls are TRBV12-3 or TRBV12-4 and TRBJ2-7; TRBD1 might be the D (6 bases). The DNA end is a closer match to TRBJ2-5, so the J assignment may be wrong. The CDR3 runs 16 residues.

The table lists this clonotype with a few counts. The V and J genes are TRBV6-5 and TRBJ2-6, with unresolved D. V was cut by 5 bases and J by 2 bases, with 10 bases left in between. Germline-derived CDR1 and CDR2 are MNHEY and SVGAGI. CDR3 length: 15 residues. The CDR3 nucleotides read TGTGCCAGCAGTCGTGGGGTCGCTGGGGCCAACGTCCTGACTTTC. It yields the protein CASSRGVAGANVLTF.

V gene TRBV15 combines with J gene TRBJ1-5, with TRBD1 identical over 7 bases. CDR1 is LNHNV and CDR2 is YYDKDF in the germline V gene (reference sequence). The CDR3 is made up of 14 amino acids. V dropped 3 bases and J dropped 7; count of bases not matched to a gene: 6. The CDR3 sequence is CATSSPTGYQPQHF. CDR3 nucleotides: TGTGCCACCAGCAGTCCGACAGGGTACCAGCCCCAGCATTTT. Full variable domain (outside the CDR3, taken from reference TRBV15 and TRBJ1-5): DAMVIQNPRYQVTQFGKPVTLSCSQTLNHNVMYWYQQKSSQAPKLLFHYYDKDFNNEADTPDNFQSRRPNTSFCFLDIRSPGLGDTAMYLCATSSPTGYQPQHFGDGTRLSIL.

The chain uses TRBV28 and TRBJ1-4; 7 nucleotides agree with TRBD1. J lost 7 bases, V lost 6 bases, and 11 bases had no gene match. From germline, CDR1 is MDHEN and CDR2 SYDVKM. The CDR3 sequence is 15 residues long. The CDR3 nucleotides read TGTGCCAGCAGCCTTCGACAGGGACGTGGTGAAAAACTGTTTTTT. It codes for CASSLRQGRGEKLFF. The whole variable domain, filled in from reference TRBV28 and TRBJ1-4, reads DVKVTQSSRYLVKRTGEKVFLECVQDMDHENMFWYRQDPGLGLRLIYFSYDVKMKEKGDIPEGYSVSREKKERFSLILESASTNQTSMYLCASSLRQGRGEKLFFGSGTQLSVL.

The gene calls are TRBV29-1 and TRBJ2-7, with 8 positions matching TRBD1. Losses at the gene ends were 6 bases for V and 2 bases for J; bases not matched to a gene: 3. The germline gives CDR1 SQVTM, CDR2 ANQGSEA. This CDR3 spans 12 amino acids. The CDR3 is CSVPGQAYEQYF. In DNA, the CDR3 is TGCAGCGTCCCGGGACAGGCCTACGAGCAGTACTTC.

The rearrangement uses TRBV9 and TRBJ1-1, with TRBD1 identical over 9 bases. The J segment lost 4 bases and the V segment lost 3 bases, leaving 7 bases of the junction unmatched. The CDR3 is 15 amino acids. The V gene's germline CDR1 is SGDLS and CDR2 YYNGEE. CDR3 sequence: CASSATGTGFTEAFF. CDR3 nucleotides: TGTGCCAGCAGCGCAACCGGGACAGGGTTCACTGAAGCTTTCTTT.

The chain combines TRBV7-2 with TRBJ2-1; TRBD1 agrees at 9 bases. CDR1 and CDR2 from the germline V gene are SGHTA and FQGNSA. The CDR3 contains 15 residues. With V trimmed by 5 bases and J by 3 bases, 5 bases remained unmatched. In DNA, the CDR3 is TGTGCCAGCAGCCCCCGGGACAGGGACTACAATGAGCAGTTCTTC. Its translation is CASSPRDRDYNEQFF.

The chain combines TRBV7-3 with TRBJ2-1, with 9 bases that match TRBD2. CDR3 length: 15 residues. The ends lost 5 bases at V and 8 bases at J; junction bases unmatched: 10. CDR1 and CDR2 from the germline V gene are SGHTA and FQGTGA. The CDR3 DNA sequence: TGTGCCAGCAGCCGCGGGGGGGCCTTTTCCGATGAGCAGTTCTTC. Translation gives CASSRGGAFSDEQFF.

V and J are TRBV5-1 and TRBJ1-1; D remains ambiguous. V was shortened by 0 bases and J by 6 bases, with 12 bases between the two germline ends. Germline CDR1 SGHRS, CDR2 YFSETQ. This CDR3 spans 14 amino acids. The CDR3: CASSLAWGFPEAFF. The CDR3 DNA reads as TGCGCCAGCAGCTTGGCTTGGGGATTTCCTGAAGCTTTCTTT.

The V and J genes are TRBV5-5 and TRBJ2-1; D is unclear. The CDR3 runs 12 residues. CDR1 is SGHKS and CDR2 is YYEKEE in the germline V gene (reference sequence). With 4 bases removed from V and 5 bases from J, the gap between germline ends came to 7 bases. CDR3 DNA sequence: TGTGCCAGCAGCCCCTGGGACAATGAGCAGTTCTTC. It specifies CASSPWDNEQFF.

CDR3 in DNA: TGTGCCATCAAACGGGAAAGTCCTAACACCGGGGAGCTGTTTTTT. This sequence encodes CAIKRESPNTGELFF. The genes are TRBV10-3 and TRBJ2-2; weak D call: TRBD2 (5 bases). The CDR3 spans 15 residues. Trimming pared 7 bases from V and 2 bases from J, leaving 14 bases between. Germline CDR1 is ENHRY and CDR2 is SYGVKD.